This is a list of T cell receptor beta chains from one sample in a study of cytomegalovirus exposure and HLA in healthy donors. The assay was immunoSEQ multiplex PCR, and TCRdb's table has in-frame clones only and misses some. The sample has some 120,000 clones; about nine tenths are singletons. The sequenced sample consisted of PBMCs. These receptors were obtained from a young man in good health and CMV-seronegative. The CDR3 runs from the conserved cysteine through the conserved F or W. A D gene is named only where the DNA matches it firmly. Rows may omit the clone size; those that give it use once, few, many or a size class.

V,size,D,J,CDR3,DNA
TRBV11-3,NA,TRBD2,TRBJ2-3,CASSLTSGTDTQYF,TGTGCCAGCAGCCTGACTAGCGGCACAGATACGCAGTATTTT
TRBV9,NA,TRBD2,TRBJ2-7,CASSALGRVESEQYF,TGTGCCAGCAGCGCCCTAGGGAGGGTGGAGTCCGAGCAGTACTTC
TRBV7-2,NA,NA,TRBJ1-2,CASSLGAGGGYGYTF,TGTGCCAGCAGCTTGGGAGCGGGGGGCGGCTATGGCTACACCTTC
TRBV29-1,NA,NA,TRBJ1-1,CSVGGRLNTEAFF,TGCAGCGTTGGTGGGCGACTGAACACTGAAGCTTTCTTT
TRBV30,NA,NA,TRBJ1-2,CAWSVLGGYTNYGYTF,TGTGCCTGGAGTGTACTGGGGGGGTATACTAACTATGGCTACACCTTC
TRBV10-2,few,NA,TRBJ1-5,CASTTGPNQPQHF,TGCGCCAGCACTACAGGCCCCAATCAGCCCCAGCATTTT
TRBV4-3,NA,NA,TRBJ2-1,CASSQGVGRAINEQFF,TGCGCCAGCAGCCAAGGAGTTGGCAGGGCGATCAATGAGCAGTTCTTC
TRBV4-1,NA,TRBD2,TRBJ2-7,CASSLTGTSGAYEQYF,TGCGCCAGCAGCTTGACCGGGACTAGCGGAGCCTACGAGCAGTACTTC
TRBV27,NA,TRBD2,TRBJ2-1,CASSLSAGAGAEQFF,TGTGCCAGCAGTTTATCTGCGGGAGCAGGCGCTGAGCAGTTCTTC
TRBV28,NA,TRBD1,TRBJ1-2,CASREDRAGYGYTF,TGTGCCAGCAGAGAGGACAGGGCAGGATATGGCTACACCTTC
TRBV18,NA,TRBD2,TRBJ2-5,CASSMQREFGETQYF,TGTGCCAGCTCGATGCAGCGGGAGTTCGGGGAGACCCAGTACTTC
TRBV5-1,NA,NA,TRBJ2-5,CASSLGAGTYETQYF,TGCGCCAGCAGCTTGGGGGCCGGGACTTATGAGACCCAGTACTTC
TRBV7-2,NA,NA,TRBJ2-2,CASSLVTNTGELFF,TGTGCCAGCAGCTTAGTCACGAACACCGGGGAGCTGTTTTTT
TRBV9,once,TRBD2,TRBJ2-5,CASSARGRLAGPYQETQYF,TGTGCCAGCAGCGCCCGAGGACGACTAGCGGGCCCGTACCAAGAGACCCAGTACTTC
TRBV7-6,NA,TRBD2,TRBJ2-5,CASSLVRLAGEETQYF,TGTGCCAGCAGCTTAGTTCGTTTAGCGGGAGAAGAGACCCAGTACTTC
TRBV5-4,NA,NA,TRBJ2-3,CASSSPREGGDTQYF,TGTGCCAGCAGCTCTCCCCGGGAAGGTGGAGATACGCAGTATTTT
TRBV5-1,NA,NA,TRBJ2-3,CASSLAGQGRATDTQYF,TGCGCCAGCAGCTTGGCGGGGCAGGGGAGGGCTACAGATACGCAGTATTTT
TRBV4-3,NA,NA,TRBJ2-6,CASSLGAGANVLTF,TGCGCCAGCAGCCTGGGGGCAGGGGCCAACGTCCTGACTTTC
TRBV10-3,NA,NA,TRBJ2-7,CAISPDPGTPAYEQYF,TGTGCCATCAGTCCTGACCCCGGGACTCCTGCCTACGAGCAGTACTTC
TRBV6-4,NA,TRBD2,TRBJ2-3,CASSLTGTESSGRADTQYF,TGTGCCAGCAGCTTAACCGGGACAGAATCTAGCGGGAGGGCCGATACGCAGTATTTT
TRBV5-4,NA,NA,TRBJ2-3,CASSRDPGDTQYF,TGTGCCAGCAGCCGCGATCCCGGGGATACGCAGTATTTT
TRBV6-6,NA,NA,TRBJ2-1,CASSYGGQRAPFF,TGTGCCAGCAGTTACGGGGGACAACGGGCGCCGTTCTTC
TRBV5-6,once,NA,TRBJ2-7,CASSFVRGDGVYEQYF,TGTGCCAGCAGCTTCGTGCGGGGAGACGGAGTCTACGAGCAGTACTTC
TRBV5-4,NA,NA,TRBJ2-7,CASSLRGRGAYEQYF,TGTGCCAGCAGCTTGAGGGGGAGAGGCGCCTACGAGCAGTACTTC
TRBV2,NA,NA,TRBJ2-7,CASTRRDSTYEQYF,TGTGCCAGCACTCGACGGGACTCAACCTACGAGCAGTACTTC
TRBV30,NA,NA,TRBJ2-1,CAWKRDEQFF,TGTGCCTGGAAGCGGGATGAGCAGTTCTTC
TRBV9,NA,TRBD2,TRBJ2-7,CASSAGGSLVYEQYF,TGTGCCAGCAGCGCGGGCGGGAGTTTGGTGTACGAGCAGTACTTC
TRBV5-1,NA,NA,TRBJ2-7,CASSFSSTTSYEQYF,TGCGCCAGCAGCTTCAGTTCAACCACATCCTACGAGCAGTACTTC
TRBV6-5,NA,TRBD1,TRBJ1-6,CASSYPQGAGNSPLHF,TGTGCCAGCAGTTACCCCCAGGGGGCGGGTAATTCACCCCTCCACTTT
TRBV6-1,NA,NA,TRBJ1-3,CASSVDSPFSGNTIYF,TGTGCCAGCAGTGTAGACAGTCCATTCTCTGGAAACACCATATATTTT
TRBV5-4,NA,NA,TRBJ2-1,CASSPWRETYNEQFF,TGTGCCAGCAGCCCGTGGCGGGAAACCTACAATGAGCAGTTCTTC
TRBV19,NA,NA,TRBJ2-7,CASSSVAYEQYF,TGTGCCAGTAGTTCGGTGGCCTACGAGCAGTACTTC
TRBV7-2,NA,NA,TRBJ2-7,CASSTHRAYEQYF,TGTGCCAGCAGCACCCACAGGGCCTACGAGCAGTACTTC
TRBV11-2,NA,TRBD2,TRBJ2-3,CASSLNGRVADTQYF,TGTGCCAGCAGCCTTAACGGGAGGGTGGCAGATACGCAGTATTTT
TRBV7-7,NA,TRBD1,TRBJ2-5,CASSLQLPQTGGSMETQYF,TGTGCCAGCAGCCTTCAACTTCCCCAGACAGGGGGCTCAATGGAGACCCAGTACTTC
TRBV19,NA,NA,TRBJ1-4,CASSKPEEKLFF,TGTGCCAGTAGTAAGCCCGAAGAAAAACTGTTTTTT
TRBV30,NA,NA,TRBJ1-1,CAWSESGDTEAFF,TGTGCCTGGAGCGAATCGGGGGACACTGAAGCTTTCTTT
TRBV2,once,NA,TRBJ1-1,CASSVSKPGGTEAFF,TGTGCCAGCAGTGTTAGTAAACCAGGAGGGACTGAAGCTTTCTTT
TRBV6-1,NA,NA,TRBJ2-7,CASSEGHLYEQYF,TGTGCCAGCAGTGAGGGACACCTGTACGAGCAGTACTTC
TRBV10-2,NA,NA,TRBJ2-7,CASSYSGSYYEQYF,TGCGCCAGCAGTTACTCCGGGTCATACTACGAGCAGTACTTC
TRBV27,NA,TRBD2,TRBJ2-1,CASSLSRTSGPYNEQFF,TGTGCCAGCAGTTTATCCCGGACTAGCGGGCCCTACAATGAGCAGTTCTTC
TRBV4-1,NA,TRBD2,TRBJ2-1,CASSPIPSGNSNEQFF,TGCGCCAGCAGCCCGATACCTAGCGGGAACAGTAATGAGCAGTTCTTC
TRBV18,NA,NA,TRBJ1-3,CASSPPLGVEGNTIYF,TGTGCCAGCTCACCACCCCTAGGGGTGGAAGGAAACACCATATATTTT
TRBV6-6,NA,TRBD2,TRBJ2-2,CASTRTSGPGELFF,TGTGCCAGCACCCGGACTAGCGGTCCCGGGGAGCTGTTTTTT
TRBV5-1,NA,TRBD1,TRBJ2-5,CATRDSESGTQYF,TGCGCCACCCGGGACAGCGAAAGTGGGACCCAGTACTTC
TRBV29-1,NA,NA,TRBJ2-1,CSFWDTSFNEQFF,TGCAGCTTTTGGGACACCTCTTTCAATGAGCAGTTCTTC
TRBV10-2,NA,TRBD1,TRBJ1-5,CASRGQGGNQPQHF,TGCGCCAGCAGGGGACAGGGGGGCAATCAGCCCCAGCATTTT
TRBV6-6,NA,NA,TRBJ2-7,CATRSDWNEQYF,TGTGCCACCCGGAGCGATTGGAATGAGCAGTACTTC
TRBV6-5,NA,NA,TRBJ2-5,CASSYDGEETQYF,TGTGCCAGCAGTTACGACGGGGAAGAGACCCAGTACTTC
TRBV6-1,NA,NA,TRBJ1-5,CASSDSPNQPQHF,TGTGCCAGCAGTGATTCTCCCAATCAGCCCCAGCATTTT
TRBV27,NA,TRBD1,TRBJ1-1,CASSLKGQQNTEAFF,TGTGCCAGCAGTTTGAAGGGACAGCAGAACACTGAAGCTTTCTTT